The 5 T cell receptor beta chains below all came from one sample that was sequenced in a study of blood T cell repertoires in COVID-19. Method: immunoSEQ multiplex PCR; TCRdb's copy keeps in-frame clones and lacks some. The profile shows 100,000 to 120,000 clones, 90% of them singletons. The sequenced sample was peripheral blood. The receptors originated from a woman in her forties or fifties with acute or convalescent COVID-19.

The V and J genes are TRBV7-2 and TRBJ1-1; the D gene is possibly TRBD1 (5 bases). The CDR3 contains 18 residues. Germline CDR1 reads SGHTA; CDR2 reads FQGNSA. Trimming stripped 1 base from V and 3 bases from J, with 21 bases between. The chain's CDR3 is CASSLVSQGWGGDTEAFF. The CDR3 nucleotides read TGTGCCAGCAGCTTAGTGAGTCAGGGTTGGGGCGGGGACACTGAAGCTTTCTTT.

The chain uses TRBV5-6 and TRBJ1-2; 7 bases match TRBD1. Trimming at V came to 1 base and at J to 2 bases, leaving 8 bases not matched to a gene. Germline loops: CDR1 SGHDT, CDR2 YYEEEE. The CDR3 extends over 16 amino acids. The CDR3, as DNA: TGTGCCAGCAGCTTGAAGACAGGGTTTCGGAACTATGGCTACACCTTC. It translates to CASSLKTGFRNYGYTF.

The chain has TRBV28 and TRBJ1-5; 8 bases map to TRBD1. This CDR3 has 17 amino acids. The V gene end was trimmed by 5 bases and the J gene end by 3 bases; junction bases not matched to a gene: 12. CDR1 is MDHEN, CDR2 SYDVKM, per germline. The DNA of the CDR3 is TGTGCCAGCAGTCTAACCGGGACAGGTACCTTCAATCAGCCCCAGCATTTT. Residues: CASSLTGTGTFNQPQHF.

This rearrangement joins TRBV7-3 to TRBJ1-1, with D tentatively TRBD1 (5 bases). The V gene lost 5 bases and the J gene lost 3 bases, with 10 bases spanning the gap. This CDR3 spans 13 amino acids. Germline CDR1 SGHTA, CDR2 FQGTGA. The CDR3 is CASSPAGDTEAFF. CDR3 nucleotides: TGTGCCAGCAGCCCAGCGGGGGACACTGAAGCTTTCTTT.

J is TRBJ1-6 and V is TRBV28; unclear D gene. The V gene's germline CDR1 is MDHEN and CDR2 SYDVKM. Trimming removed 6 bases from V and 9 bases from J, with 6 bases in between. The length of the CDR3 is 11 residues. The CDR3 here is CASSPLSPLHF. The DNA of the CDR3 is TGTGCCAGCAGCCCTCTTTCACCCCTCCACTTT.